The 18 T cell receptor beta chains listed next were all sequenced from one sample in a study of radiotherapy plus CTLA-4 blockade in lung cancer. Some clones are missing from TCRdb's copy, which holds only in-frame ones; the method was immunoSEQ multiplex PCR. Seen here are 110,000 or so clones, 78% observed once, and the top ten hold approximately 5.2%. This specimen consisted of peripheral blood, obtained from a patient treated with radiotherapy plus ipilimumab. The receptor set was obtained from a human donor with non-small cell lung cancer who had a partial response to radiotherapy plus ipilimumab.

The gene calls are TRBV18 and TRBJ2-3; 11 bases are a match to TRBD2. Germline lookup yields CDR1 KGHSH and CDR2 LQKENI. After removal of 1 base from V and 8 bases from J, the junction contained 17 bases not matched to a gene. The CDR3 runs to 19 residues. The chain's CDR3 is CASSPRPIAGGPSDPTQYF. The CDR3 nucleotides are TGTGCCAGCTCACCACGTCCGATAGCGGGAGGGCCGTCCGACCCTACGCAGTATTTT. The complete variable domain, with remaining parts taken from reference TRBV18 and TRBJ2-3, reads NAGVMQNPRHLVRRRGQEARLRCSPMKGHSHVYWYRQLPEEGLKFMVYLQKENIIDESGMPKERFSAEFPKEGPSILRIQQVVRGDSAAYFCASSPRPIAGGPSDPTQYFGPGTRLTVL.

This chain connects TRBV4-1 to TRBJ2-1; perhaps TRBD2 as D (6 bases). Germline V lookup: CDR1 MGHRA, CDR2 YSYEKL. The CDR3 covers 14 residues. V lost 1 base and J lost 10, with 14 bases in between. In DNA form, the CDR3 reads TGCGCCAGCAGCCAAGGGCGGGACTCCCGGGAGCAGTTCTTC. Its translation is CASSQGRDSREQFF.

This clone was counted a few times. The V call is TRBV6-6, the J call TRBJ1-3; D unresolved. The V gene lost 5 bases and the J gene lost 4 bases, with 12 bases spanning the gap. Per the germline V gene, CDR1 is MNHNY and CDR2 is SVGAGI (reference sequence). The CDR3 contains 14 residues. The CDR3 nucleotides are TGTGCCAGCAGTAAGCGGACGGAAGGAAACACCATATATTTT. It translates to CASSKRTEGNTIYF.

The J gene is TRBJ1-5, the V gene TRBV6-5; the D gene is possibly TRBD1 (6 bases). The CDR3 is made up of 15 amino acids. The germline CDR1 and CDR2 sequences are MNHEY and SVGAGI. Trimming shortened V by 4 bases and J by 4 bases, and 14 bases separated the two germline ends. The CDR3 sequence: CASSSSGTQNQPQHF. The CDR3 DNA reads TGTGCCAGCAGTTCGTCCGGGACACAAAATCAGCCCCAGCATTTT.

The chain has TRBV10-1 and TRBJ2-2, with D possibly being TRBD1 (5 bases). This CDR3 spans 15 amino acids. Trimming took 6 bases from V and 3 from J, leaving 14 bases between them. Germline loops: CDR1 WNHNN, CDR2 SYGVQD (reference sequence). The CDR3: CASRDQGLDTGELFF. CDR3 in DNA: TGCGCCAGCAGGGACCAGGGTCTGGACACCGGGGAGCTGTTTTTT.

The chain has TRBV28 and TRBJ1-1, with TRBD1 matching 8 bases. With V trimmed by 3 bases and J by 4 bases, 10 bases remained unmatched. The length of the CDR3 is 16 residues. The germline gives CDR1 MDHEN, CDR2 SYDVKM. The CDR3: CASSFADRVKGTEAFF. In DNA form, the CDR3 reads TGTGCCAGCAGTTTCGCGGACAGGGTGAAGGGCACTGAAGCTTTCTTT.

The gene calls are TRBV2 and TRBJ1-5; TRBD1 aligns across 7 bases. CDR3 length: 15 amino acids. J lost 6 bases, V lost 6 bases, and 11 bases had no gene match. Germline CDR1 is SNHLY and CDR2 is FYNNEI. The CDR3 loop is CASRETGVNGQPQHF. The CDR3 nucleotides read TGTGCCAGCAGGGAAACAGGGGTCAACGGTCAGCCCCAGCATTTT.

This chain connects TRBV15 to TRBJ2-3, with 7 bases that match TRBD1. Germline CDR1 LNHNV, CDR2 YYDKDF (reference sequence). The junction had 6 bases not matched to a gene; V was cut back by 4 bases and J by 2 bases. This CDR3 region has 15 residues. The CDR3 loop is CATSTRDSSTDTQYF. Here the CDR3 DNA reads TGTGCCACCAGCACGAGGGACAGCTCCACAGATACGCAGTATTTT.

The rearrangement links TRBV7-9 to TRBJ2-3; D gene uncertain. The germline gives CDR1 SEHNR, CDR2 FQNEAQ (reference sequence). V lost 2 bases and J lost 0, with 12 bases in between. This CDR3 comprises 16 residues. The CDR3 DNA follows: TGTGCCAGCAGCTTATTATCCTTTACTAGCACAGATACGCAGTATTTT. Translation: CASSLLSFTSTDTQYF.

The CDR3 DNA reads TGTGCCTGGTCGAATTGGCGCGGAGCCTACAATGAGCAGTTCTTC. Residues: CAWSNWRGAYNEQFF. The rearrangement links TRBV30 to TRBJ2-1; D remains unclear. The CDR3 runs 15 residues. Germline V gene data show CDR1 as GTSNPN and CDR2 as SVGIG (reference sequence). The V end was cut by 5 bases, the J end by 2 bases, with 16 bases between.

In this sample, this clone turned up a few times. This chain links TRBV5-1 with TRBJ2-2; possible D gene TRBD1, 6 bases. This CDR3 has 14 amino acids. Germline V gene sequence: CDR1 SGHRS, CDR2 YFSETQ. The V gene lost 0 bases and the J gene lost 7 bases, with 10 bases spanning the gap. Here the CDR3 DNA reads TGCGCCAGCAGCTTGGGGGACACAAACGGGGAGCTGTTTTTT. Amino acid sequence: CASSLGDTNGELFF.

The J gene is TRBJ1-3, the V gene TRBV6-1, with TRBD1 matching over 8 bases. This CDR3 region has 14 residues. With 7 bases clipped from V and 4 bases from J, the junction kept 6 bases outside the gene matches. The germline V gene encodes CDR1 MNHNS and CDR2 SASEGT. The chain's CDR3 is CASIATGDGNTIYF. CDR3 nucleotides: TGTGCCAGCATTGCGACAGGGGACGGAAACACCATATATTTT.

The chain links TRBV4-2 to TRBJ2-1; tentatively, D is TRBD2 (6 bases). Looked up from germline, CDR1 is LGHNA and CDR2 is YNFKEQ. The CDR3 runs 16 residues. The ends were cut back, 4 bases at V and 6 bases at J, with 19 bases in the middle. In DNA, the CDR3 is TGTGCCAGCAGCCTCTCACTAGCCGGGCCTGGCAATGAGCAGTTCTTC. Amino acid sequence: CASSLSLAGPGNEQFF.

In this sample, this clone turned up a few times. This chain uses TRBV5-1 with TRBJ1-1, with a weak D call TRBD1 (5 bases). Germline CDR1 reads SGHRS; CDR2 reads YFSETQ. The CDR3 length is 14 residues. V lost 1 base and J 1 base, leaving 8 bases between the germline ends. CDR3 residues: CASSLSGQNTEAFF. CDR3 nucleotide sequence: TGCGCCAGCAGCTTGTCCGGACAGAACACTGAAGCTTTCTTT.

This clone was counted once. This rearrangement joins TRBV5-1 to TRBJ2-7; D possibly corresponds to TRBD1 (5 bases). The CDR3 is made up of 15 amino acids. CDR1 is SGHRS and CDR2 is YFSETQ in the germline V gene. Trimming removed 0 bases from V and 1 base from J, with 11 bases in between. The DNA for the CDR3 is TGCGCCAGCAGCTTGGCCCGTACAGGATCCTACGAGCAGTACTTC. This sequence encodes CASSLARTGSYEQYF.

This clone was detected only a few times. The chain employs TRBV7-8 and TRBJ2-3; TRBD2 might be the D (5 bases). The CDR3 sequence is 16 residues long. Trimming took off 4 bases at V and 0 bases at J, with 14 bases between the two ends. Germline V gene data show CDR1 as SGHVS and CDR2 as FQNEAQ. The CDR3 DNA sequence: TGTGCCAGCAGCTCCACCGAGGGCCTCAGCACAGATACGCAGTATTTT. Translation: CASSSTEGLSTDTQYF.

This sequence joins TRBV28 and TRBJ1-1, with 9 bases matching TRBD1. After removal of 4 bases from V and 5 bases from J, the junction contained 8 bases not matched to a gene. Germline lookup yields CDR1 MDHEN and CDR2 SYDVKM. There are 15 residues in the CDR3. CDR3 in DNA: TGTGCCAGCAGTTCCTGGGACAGGGTGGGGACTGAAGCTTTCTTT. It translates to CASSSWDRVGTEAFF.

This clone was observed once. J is TRBJ1-2 and V is TRBV5-6, with 10 bases fitting TRBD1. In germline, CDR1 is SGHDT, CDR2 YYEEEE. This CDR3 has 15 amino acids. After removal of 5 bases from V and 5 bases from J, the junction contained 9 bases not matched to a gene. The CDR3 region has the DNA TGTGCCAGCAGACATGCTGGGACAGGGGATTATGGCTACACCTTC. Translating gives CASRHAGTGDYGYTF.